Listed here are 15 T cell receptor beta chains from one sample, sequenced in a study of post-analysis software for immune sequencing data. Study-wide findings and caveats: In patients, TRBV5-6, TRBV5-1 and TRBV20-1 belonged to five TRBV segments found more frequently than in controls.

Prepared TCR beta cDNA libraries contained unique molecular identifiers. A single record per CDR3 protein comes from TCRdb applying MiXCR to the PCR reads. The table has roughly 600,000 distinct CDR3 sequences, about 44% seen once. These receptors lack a known antigen. The sample consisted of blood. The receptors derive from a girl between 5 and 17 years old with multiple sclerosis.

This clonotype has only a few counts. The J gene is TRBJ2-5, the V gene TRBV20-1; D possibly corresponds to TRBD1 (5 bases). Trimming pared 2 bases from V and 0 bases from J, leaving 10 bases between. The CDR3 is made up of 14 amino acids. Looked up from germline, CDR1 is DFQATT and CDR2 is SNEGSKA (reference sequence). The DNA for the CDR3 is TGCAGTGCTAGACCCCAGGGTTACCAAGAGACCCAGTACTTC. Its translation is CSARPQGYQETQYF.

This clonotype was counted a few times. The chain joins TRBV6-5 to TRBJ2-1, with D hard to call. There are 14 residues in the CDR3. The germline gives CDR1 MNHEY, CDR2 SVGAGI. Deletions cut 5 bases from V and 0 bases from J, with 8 bases between. The CDR3: CASSASSSYNEQFF. In nucleotides, the CDR3 is TGTGCCAGCAGTGCCAGCAGCTCCTACAATGAGCAGTTCTTC.

The rearrangement links TRBV6-5 to TRBJ2-7; the D is unclear. The ends were cut back, 7 bases at V and 3 bases at J, with 16 bases in the middle. In germline, CDR1 is MNHEY, CDR2 SVGAGI. The CDR3 loop spans 14 amino acids. CDR3 nucleotide sequence: TGTGCCAGCACCCTCGCAAAGGGCTTCTACGAGCAGTACTTC. Its translation is CASTLAKGFYEQYF.

This chain uses TRBV7-9 with TRBJ2-3; D is possibly TRBD1 (5 bases). The CDR3 length is 17 residues. The V and J ends lost 1 base and 0 bases respectively, with 14 bases between them. Germline values: CDR1 SEHNR, CDR2 FQNEAQ (reference sequence). The CDR3 bases are TGTGCCAGCAGCTTAGGGTCAAGGGGAAAGAGCACAGATACGCAGTATTTT. Its protein product is CASSLGSRGKSTDTQYF.

V gene TRBV6-5 combines with J gene TRBJ2-3; either TRBD1 or TRBD2 may supply D (5 bases each). Looked up from germline, CDR1 is MNHEY and CDR2 is SVGAGI. V lost 5 bases to trimming and J lost 6 bases, with 24 bases between them. There are 17 residues in the CDR3. CDR3 loop: CASSHTGQGVGVDTQYF. The CDR3, as DNA: TGTGCCAGCAGTCACACGGGGCAAGGGGTCGGGGTGGATACGCAGTATTTT.

This chain connects TRBV7-8 to TRBJ1-2; D may be TRBD1 (5 bases). The CDR3 totals 16 residues. The germline V gene encodes CDR1 SGHVS and CDR2 FQNEAQ. Trimming took 1 base from V and 1 from J, leaving 13 bases between them. DNA of the CDR3: TGTGCCAGCAGCTTAGTGACAGCACCATATAACTATGGCTACACCTTC. This sequence encodes CASSLVTAPYNYGYTF.

V is TRBV7-9 and J is TRBJ2-7, with unresolved D. The germline V gene has CDR1 SEHNR and CDR2 FQNEAQ (reference sequence). With 3 bases removed from V and 5 bases from J, the gap between germline ends came to 5 bases. The CDR3 is made up of 11 amino acids. The CDR3 protein is CASSFNHEQYF. Written as DNA, the CDR3 is TGTGCCAGCAGCTTTAACCACGAGCAGTACTTC.

This clonotype was detected a few times. The J gene is TRBJ1-2, the V gene TRBV7-9; D is unresolved. CDR1 is SEHNR and CDR2 is FQNEAQ in the germline V gene (reference sequence). CDR3 size: 15 residues. V lost 1 base to trimming and J lost 2 bases, with 11 bases between them. The CDR3: CASSLVGFLNYGYTF. The CDR3 bases are TGTGCCAGCAGCTTAGTCGGTTTCCTGAACTATGGCTACACCTTC.

V and J are TRBV10-3 and TRBJ2-7, with 8 positions matching TRBD2. The CDR3 is made up of 15 amino acids. Germline V CDR1 and CDR2: ENHRY, SYGVKD. V trimming: 4 bases; J trimming: 3 bases; junction bases outside the gene matches: 8. In DNA form, the CDR3 reads TGTGCCATCAGTGGGGGAACTAGCGGTAACTACGAGCAGTACTTC. Translated, it gives CAISGGTSGNYEQYF.

This sequence joins TRBV29-1 and TRBJ2-3; TRBD2 aligns across 9 bases. The CDR3 covers 13 residues. J was trimmed by 5 bases and V by 4 bases; bases with no gene match: 4. The V gene's germline CDR1 is SQVTM and CDR2 ANQGSEA. Written as DNA, the CDR3 is TGCAGCGTTGGCGGGAGGGCCTTAGATACGCAGTATTTT. This encodes CSVGGRALDTQYF.

Comments on this clonotype: A junction end diverges from the germline sequence, so it may reflect a read error. The rearrangement joins TRBV5-1 to TRBJ2-5; D is unresolved. The DNA matches TRBJ2-7 better at its end, which makes the J call doubtful. CDR1 is SGHRS, CDR2 YFSETQ, per germline. CDR3 length: 14 residues. As DNA, the CDR3 is TGCGCCAGTAGCTTGAAGGGATGGGTCTACGAGCAGTACTTC. The encoded protein is CASSLKGWVYEQYF.

The chain is built from TRBV12-3 or TRBV12-4 and TRBJ2-1; 7 nucleotides match TRBD1. This CDR3 contains 13 residues. V dropped 5 bases and J dropped 8; count of bases not matched to a gene: 6. Written as DNA, the CDR3 is TGTGCCAGCAGTGCCGACAGGGTTGATGAGCAGTTCTTC. This codes for CASSADRVDEQFF.

A remark on this clonotype: The CDR3 does not close with the conserved phenylalanine or tryptophan, likely indicating a read error. This chain connects TRBV7-3 to TRBJ2-1; D possibly matches TRBD1 or TRBD2 (6 bases each). The germline V gene has CDR1 SGHTA and CDR2 FQGTGA. The CDR3 length is 16 residues. Trimming left V 5 bases short and J 4 bases short, with 18 bases between. The CDR3 region has the DNA TGTGCCAGCAGCAAGGACGGGGGCGCGGGGTACAATGAGCAGTTCTGC. Protein: CASSKDGGAGYNEQFC.

The CDR3 DNA reads TGTGCCAGCATATCCGTGACAGGGGGCCATGGCTACACCTTC. Translating it yields CASISVTGGHGYTF. The chain links TRBV7-2 to TRBJ1-2, with TRBD1 identical over 10 bases. V shed 7 bases, J shed 6 bases, and the junction held 8 bases outside the gene matches. The germline V gene encodes CDR1 SGHTA and CDR2 FQGNSA. The CDR3 is 14 residues long.

The sample holds a few counts of this clonotype. This sequence joins TRBV12-3 or TRBV12-4 and TRBJ2-4; 7 positions match TRBD1. Gene TRBJ2-7 matches the end of the DNA better, so the J call may be wrong. CDR3 size: 14 residues. CDR3 sequence: CASSLGTGEDEQYF. The DNA for the CDR3 is TGTGCCAGCAGTTTAGGGACAGGTGAGGACGAGCAGTACTTC.